The text below deals with one T cell receptor (beta chain). This may stem from a read error, because a much larger clone lies one nucleotide away. CDR1 is MNHEY, CDR2 SVGEGT, per germline. This CDR3 contains 14 residues. RNA transcripts provided the source from which TCR beta CDR3 regions were amplified. HTBI primers drove first-round RT-PCR of the TCR CDR3. TCRdb fed the multiplex PCR reads into MiXCR, producing one record per CDR3 protein. This table holds approximately 710,000 distinct CDR3 sequences, 15% to 20% found once. This sample was taken from a study of T cells in Graves' hyperthyroidism and ophthalmopathy.

The source of this sequence is a man in his fifties with Graves' hyperthyroidism. This sequence joins TRBV6-2 or TRBV6-3 and TRBJ1-2; 9 nucleotides agree with TRBD1. Sequencing used blood. CDR3 sequence: CASRGQGLYYGYAF. In nucleotides, the CDR3 is TGTGCCAGCAGGGGACAGGGTTTATACTATGGCTACGCCTTC.